This T cell receptor (beta chain) derives from a study of cytomegalovirus exposure and HLA in healthy donors. Study-level results: For cytomegalovirus status, the classifier reportedly gave diagnoses with high specificity and sensitivity. Presence/absence comparisons presumed near-even sequencing depth among donors. Among TCR beta chains, those listed as cytomegalovirus-associated numbered over 150.

Germline CDR1 and CDR2: MNHEY and SVGAGI. The CDR3 totals 15 residues. V shed 0 bases and J 9 bases; nucleotides not matched to a gene: 3. With respect to this clone: The antigen remains unidentified.

The PCR employed 60 Vbeta primers together with 13 Jbeta primers. Method: immunoSEQ multiplex PCR; TCRdb's copy keeps in-frame clones and lacks some. The table lists some 180,000 clones, 77% of them singletons, with roughly 3.6% in the top ten. The gene calls are TRBV6-5 and TRBJ2-1, with 12 bases aligning to TRBD2. This TCR was sampled from an older woman in good health and CMV-seropositive. Sequenced input: PBMCs. The chain's CDR3 is CASSYSLAGGFEQFF. In DNA form, the CDR3 reads TGTGCCAGCAGTTACTCCCTAGCGGGAGGGTTTGAGCAGTTCTTC.